This T cell receptor beta chain appears in the sequencing data of a study of T-cell memory formation after mild COVID-19. General study results and limits: Clones that got smaller from day 15 to 85 had even CD4/CD8, while clones growing later tipped toward CD4+.

This clonotype was seen only a few times. Its antigen is not known. Sample barcodes and UMIs were carried by the TCR alpha and TCR beta cDNA libraries that 5'RACE generated with constant-segment primers. In TCRdb, the 5' RACE reads were re-called with MiXCR into one record per CDR3 protein. The data show roughly 350,000 distinct CDR3 sequences, 25% to 30% seen once. The germline gives CDR1 SGHRS, CDR2 YFSETQ. V dropped 2 bases and J dropped 3; count of bases not matched to a gene: 5. CDR3 length: 15 amino acids. This clonotype was sampled from an adult woman who had mild COVID-19 (a few samples of this study predate the infection). Cell type and time point are not known. V and J are TRBV5-1 and TRBJ1-1; 9 bases match TRBD1. Specimen: PBMCs or a T cell subset sorted from them (not recorded which). CDR3 sequence: CASSLTGGADTEAFF. The CDR3 DNA sequence: TGCGCCAGCAGCTTAACAGGGGGCGCGGACACTGAAGCTTTCTTT.